This TCR beta chain was profiled in a study of T cells in Graves' hyperthyroidism and ophthalmopathy. Across the study: Specimen type is peripheral blood, collected at initial diagnosis prior to any treatment.

Points from the study as a whole: Most thyroid clonotypes expanded above 0.001 were also detected in blood.

Lactation, pregnancy, other autoimmune disease or uncontrolled infection excluded patients. This clonotype has only a few counts. Its antigen is not known. What was amplified from RNA transcripts were TCR beta CDR3 regions. The HTBI primer set served for first-round RT-PCR of the TCR CDR3. TCRdb recomputed calls from the multiplex PCR reads with MiXCR, one row per CDR3 protein. The profile shows about 640,000 distinct CDR3 sequences, around 21% of them singletons. The germline gives CDR1 SGHAT, CDR2 FQNNGV. This CDR3 region has 11 residues. V lost 5 bases to trimming and J lost 3 bases, with 4 bases between them.

The material sequenced was blood. The chain recombines TRBV11-2 with TRBJ2-5; D not certain. The sequence was collected from a man aged 25 to 40 with Graves' ophthalmopathy. CDR3 nucleotide sequence: TGTGCCAGCAGCGGTGAAGAGACCCAGTACTTC. Protein: CASSGEETQYF.